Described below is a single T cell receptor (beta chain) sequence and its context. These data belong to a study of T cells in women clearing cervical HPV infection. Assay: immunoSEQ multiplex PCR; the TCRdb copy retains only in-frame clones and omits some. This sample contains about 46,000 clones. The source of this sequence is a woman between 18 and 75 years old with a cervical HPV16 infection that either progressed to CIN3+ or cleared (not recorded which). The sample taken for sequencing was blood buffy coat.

The CDR3 is CASSSGGFTDTQYF. The sequenced CDR3 bases are TGTGCCAGCAGCTCCGGCGGGTTCACAGATACG. This rearrangement joins TRBV7-2 to TRBJ2-3; TRBD2 might be the D (5 bases). The CDR3 end falls 3 residues outside the read, so it is completed with the germline J gene. Trimming left V 4 bases short and J 2 bases short, with 10 bases between. CDR1 is SGHTA, CDR2 FQGNSA, per germline. The CDR3 extends over 14 amino acids.